This TCR beta chain comes out of a study of identical twins. The CDR3 runs to 15 residues. The V gene lost 1 base and the J gene lost 3 bases, with 11 bases spanning the gap. Germline V CDR1 and CDR2: SGHRS, YFSETQ. TCRdb recomputed calls from the 5' RACE reads with MiXCR, one row per CDR3 protein. The sample records 460,000 or so distinct CDR3 sequences, approximately 15% being singletons. The same sample was also studied in work on yellow fever vaccine responses in identical twins. That study reports: Reports say the vaccine T cell response in twins looked partly convergent and partly personalized.

The sequencing input was CD4+ T cells sorted from blood. The genes are TRBV5-1 and TRBJ2-1; perhaps D is TRBD1 or TRBD2 (5 bases each). The receptor was isolated from a woman younger than 30 in good health. The chain's CDR3 is CASSLLRGDYNEQFF. The DNA for the CDR3 is TGCGCCAGCAGCTTGCTTAGAGGGGACTACAATGAGCAGTTCTTC.